The source of this T cell receptor (beta chain) is a study of glioma-infiltrating T cells after dendritic cell vaccination. About the research overall: Glioblastoma patients came from Phase I and II dendritic cell vaccination trials. At biweekly intervals, patients got three intradermal dendritic cell vaccine injections.

The CDR3 is 13 residues long. Germline lookup yields CDR1 SQVTM and CDR2 ANQGSEA. This clone was seen just once. Measured with immunoSEQ multiplex PCR; TCRdb has only the in-frame clones, and not every one. This sample has more than 85,000 clones, with around 90% found just once. The time point is: after dendritic cell vaccination, including at tumor progression/relapse. Isocitrate dehydrogenase mutation was absent in all glioblastoma patients. This material consisted of blood, taken after dendritic cell vaccination. The chain is built from TRBV29-1 and TRBJ2-2; 7 nucleotides align to TRBD2. The sequence was collected from a human donor with glioblastoma. The CDR3 DNA sequence: TGCACTAGTATGGGGGGAGGGTTCGGGGAGCTGTTTTTT. Amino acid sequence: CTSMGGGFGELFF.